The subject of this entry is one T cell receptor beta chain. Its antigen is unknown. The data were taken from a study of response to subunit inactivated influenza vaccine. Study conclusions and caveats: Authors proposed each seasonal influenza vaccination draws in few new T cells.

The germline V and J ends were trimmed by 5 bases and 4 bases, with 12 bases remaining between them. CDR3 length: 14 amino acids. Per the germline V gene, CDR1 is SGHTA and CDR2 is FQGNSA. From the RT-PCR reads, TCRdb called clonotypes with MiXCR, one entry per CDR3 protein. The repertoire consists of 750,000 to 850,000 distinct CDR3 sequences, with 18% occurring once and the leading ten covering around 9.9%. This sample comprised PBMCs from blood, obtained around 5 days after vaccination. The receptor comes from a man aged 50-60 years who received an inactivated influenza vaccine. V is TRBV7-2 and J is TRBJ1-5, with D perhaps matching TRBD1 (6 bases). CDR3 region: CASSTGQTNQPQHF. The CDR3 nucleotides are TGTGCCAGCAGCACCGGACAGACTAATCAGCCCCAGCATTTT.